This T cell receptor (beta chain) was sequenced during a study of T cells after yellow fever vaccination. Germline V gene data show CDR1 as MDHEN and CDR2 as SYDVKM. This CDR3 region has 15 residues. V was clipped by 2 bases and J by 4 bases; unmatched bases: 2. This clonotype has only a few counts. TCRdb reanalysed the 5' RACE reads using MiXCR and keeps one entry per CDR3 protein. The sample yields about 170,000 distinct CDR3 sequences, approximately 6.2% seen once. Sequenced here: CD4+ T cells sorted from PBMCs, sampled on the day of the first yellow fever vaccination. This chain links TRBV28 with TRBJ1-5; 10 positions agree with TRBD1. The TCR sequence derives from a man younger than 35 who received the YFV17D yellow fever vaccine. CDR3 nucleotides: TGTGCCAGCAGTTTAACGGGACAGGGGAATCAGCCCCAGCATTTT. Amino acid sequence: CASSLTGQGNQPQHF.